This T cell receptor beta chain stems from a study of blood T cells in healthy people across ages. Study-level results: Per million T cells, TCR beta diversity dropped roughly linearly as age increased. Whereas aged donors had fewer naive CD4+ cells, long-lived donors had more of them and higher diversity.

A second PCR, run for roughly 7 to 12 cycles, used a sample-barcoded 5' primer plus a J-beta primer mix. TCRdb independently ran MiXCR on the 5' RACE reads; one entry per CDR3 protein. The sample has roughly 1,700,000 distinct CDR3 sequences, roughly 27% seen once. This clonotype was seen more than once but under ten times. The antigen remains unidentified. Each donor gave around 9.6 milliliters of peripheral blood. The V end was cut by 1 base, the J end by 4 bases, with 10 bases between. This CDR3 spans 14 amino acids. This receptor was taken from a woman between 25 and 40 years old in good health. The genes are TRBV12-3 or TRBV12-4 and TRBJ1-2, with D tentatively TRBD1 (5 bases). Sequencing was performed on blood. The CDR3 loop reads CASSLGRATYGYTF. DNA of the CDR3: TGTGCCAGCAGTTTAGGCAGGGCGACCTATGGCTACACCTTC.